A single sample is the source of the 8 T cell receptor beta chains below, sequenced in a study of CD8+ T cells in alopecia areata (dated by TCRdb to the late 2010s). The intended sense of this specimen's time point label: four to five weeks on oral tofacitinib. Taken with the paper, the label for treatment or condition translates to: oral pan-JAK inhibitor, 5-10 mg twice daily. Library preparation employed the immunoSEQ multiplex PCR assay. For TCR sequencing, RNA was extracted from every sample and reverse transcribed into cDNA to serve as template. Held by TCRdb, this immuneACCESS table contains in-frame sequences only and omits some clones. Under half of the omission traces to an unresolved V gene where checked; the cause of the rest is unknown. Within this sample are 150,000 to 200,000 clones, with less than 70% of them counted one time only. The ten largest make up roughly 0.91% of the sample.

The material sequenced was CD4+ T cells sorted from blood, taken at week 4, from a patient treated with tofacitinib. The receptors originated from a human donor with alopecia areata.

This chain uses TRBV11-2 with TRBJ2-5; D is unclear. The CDR3 length is 12 residues. CDR1 and CDR2 from the germline V gene are SGHAT and FQNNGV. Trimming removed 5 bases at V and 4 bases at J, with 8 bases between. The CDR3, as DNA: TGTGCCAGCAGCCCGGGCCGAGAGACCCAGTACTTC. Its translation is CASSPGRETQYF.

As to this clone: This specimen includes other DNA sequences encoding the same CDR3. The chain employs TRBV29-1 and TRBJ1-5, with 8 bases lining up with TRBD1. V lost 4 bases to trimming and J lost 3 bases; unmatched junction nucleotides: 2. The germline gives CDR1 SQVTM, CDR2 ANQGSEA. The CDR3 runs to 13 residues. CDR3 loop: CSVGQGNNQPQHF. In nucleotides, the CDR3 is TGCAGCGTTGGACAGGGGAACAATCAGCCCCAGCATTTT.

CDR3 loop: CSVVVETQYF. For the CDR3, the DNA is TGCAGCGTTGTGGTGGAGACCCAGTACTTC. V and J are TRBV29-1 and TRBJ2-5; no definite D call. Germline values: CDR1 SQVTM, CDR2 ANQGSEA. The CDR3 is 10 residues long. The V end lost 4 bases, the J end lost 5 bases, and 5 bases lay between the germline ends.

The rearrangement links TRBV4-1 to TRBJ1-2; TRBD1 might be the D (6 bases). The V and J ends lost 0 bases and 5 bases respectively, with 10 bases between them. The length of the CDR3 is 14 residues. The V gene's germline CDR1 is MGHRA and CDR2 YSYEKL. In nucleotides, the CDR3 is TGCGCCAGCAGCCAAGAGGGGGCGACATATGGCTACACCTTC. Its translation: CASSQEGATYGYTF.

This clone showed up just a few times. The CDR3 nucleotides read TGTGCCAGCAGTTACGTTGACCGACCCTCCGCGGAGCAGTTCTTC. Its translation is CASSYVDRPSAEQFF. The chain couples TRBV6-6 to TRBJ2-1; D not resolved. Germline values: CDR1 MNHNY, CDR2 SVGAGI (reference sequence). The CDR3 extends over 15 amino acids. Trimming shortened V by 2 bases and J by 10 bases, and 18 bases separated the two germline ends.

This clone was counted between two and nine times. This chain links TRBV29-1 with TRBJ2-1, with D possibly being TRBD2 (7 bases). Between the trimmed V and J ends, which lost 8 bases and 7 bases, there was a span of 18 bases. The CDR3 covers 13 residues. Germline CDR1 SQVTM, CDR2 ANQGSEA. This CDR3 is CSTGRAGKNEQFF. CDR3 DNA sequence: TGCAGCACAGGGAGGGCGGGGAAAAATGAGCAGTTCTTC.

This rearrangement joins TRBV29-1 to TRBJ1-2, with 10 nucleotides matching TRBD1. Unmatched junction bases numbered 7, after V lost 4 bases and J lost 5 bases. The V gene's germline CDR1 is SQVTM and CDR2 ANQGSEA. The CDR3 is 14 amino acids. The CDR3 DNA sequence: TGCAGCGTTGGGAGACAGGGGGCGGAATATGGCTACACCTTC. It translates to CSVGRQGAEYGYTF.

This clone was counted a single time. The CDR3 loop reads CSVGRDRGPFSGNTIYF. CDR3 coding DNA: TGCAGCGTCGGCAGGGACAGGGGTCCCTTCTCTGGAAACACCATATATTTT. The chain has TRBV29-1 and TRBJ1-3; the match to TRBD1 covers 10 bases. Losses at the gene ends were 6 bases for V and 0 bases for J; bases not matched to a gene: 11. This CDR3 has 17 amino acids. Germline lookup yields CDR1 SQVTM and CDR2 ANQGSEA.